The subject of this entry is one T cell receptor (beta chain). Original methodology: Amplification of reference gene primers provided the estimated nucleated cell counts. Profiled with immunoSEQ multiplex PCR; TCRdb holds only in-frame clones, not every one. D and trimming were read from the DNA, whereas the V and J calls and clone size are those reported in that table. The sample has about 180,000 clones; around four fifths are singletons. This record comes from a study of blood T cell repertoires in COVID-19. Study information: From the United States, Italy and Spain came samples of acute and convalescent COVID-19. Nucleic acid was either cDNA or gDNA, and it came from T cells, B-cell-depleted T cells, or PBMCs.

Trimming shortened V by 0 bases and J by 11 bases, and 20 bases separated the two germline ends. Germline-derived CDR1 and CDR2 are LGHNA and YNFKEQ. This CDR3 spans 17 amino acids. What was sequenced was peripheral blood. The TCR was taken from a woman between 35 and 50 years old with COVID-19, enrolled during active disease. The chain joins TRBV4-2 to TRBJ1-6; D is undetermined. This chain's CDR3 is CASSQDPGKGIAPPLHF. CDR3 nucleotide sequence: TGTGCCAGCAGCCAAGATCCGGGGAAGGGAATCGCCCCACCCCTCCACTTT.